This TCR beta chain was documented in a study of breast tumors, draining lymph nodes, adjacent tissues (dated by TCRdb to 2016 to 2017). Notes on the research overall: In breast cancer patients, the study compared the TCR beta repertoires of tumor, adjacent nontumor tissue and axillary lymph nodes. In human breast cancer, the study set out to evaluate how tumor, surrounding tissue and draining lymph node repertoires relate to one another and whether T cells may move between these sites. Study-level results and caveats: Tumor and nontumor tissue repertoires were found to be significantly more similar in luminal-like than in basal-like breast cancer. Tumor T-cell repertoires showed less diversity than lymph node repertoires and more diversity than nontumor tissue repertoires, and tumor T-cell repertoires showed preferential V and J gene usage. The data were considered consistent with the idea that most tumor T cells come from the lymph node and then expand in tumor tissue. The study presented the conclusion that tumor T cells originate in lymph nodes as consistent with a hypothesis, not as something directly demonstrated.

Sequencing instrument: Illumina HiSeq 2000. TCR beta chain libraries were generated through multiplex PCR amplification. High-throughput sequencing was used to analyze the amplified TCR beta chain products. TCRdb ran its own pipeline on the public reads, namely fastp trimming at Q25 and MiXCR clone calling, and kept in-frame beta chains. Every CDR3 protein is listed once, alongside the most common genes and DNA of its rows. Counted in this sample were tens of thousands of distinct CDR3 sequences; roughly 30% of them appeared once. The ten largest clonotypes hold more than 7% of the sample. The lymph node samples were taken from the axillary draining lymph nodes of breast cancer patients. V is cut by 6 bases and J by 2 bases, and the space between the germline ends is 10 bases. CDR1 MNHEY and CDR2 SVGEGT were looked up in the germline V gene. Measured from the cysteine to the phenylalanine, the CDR3 is 13 residues long. Of the read, only the CDR3 DNA is kept; its 39 bases are in frame from base 1.

This clonotype was seen many times. The target of this receptor is not known. Within one base of it there is no much larger clone, and no base qualities were kept. The sample comprised axillary lymph node tissue. This TCR derives from a female donor with breast cancer. Some clones in this sample may be carry-over from other donors' samples. The rearranged chain carries TRBV6-2 or TRBV6-3 and TRBJ1-2; TRBD1 is possibly the D segment (6 matching bases). The CDR3 corresponds to CASSVGQNYGYTF. The DNA reads as follows: TGTGCCAGCAGCGTAGGACAGAACTATGGCTACACCTTC.